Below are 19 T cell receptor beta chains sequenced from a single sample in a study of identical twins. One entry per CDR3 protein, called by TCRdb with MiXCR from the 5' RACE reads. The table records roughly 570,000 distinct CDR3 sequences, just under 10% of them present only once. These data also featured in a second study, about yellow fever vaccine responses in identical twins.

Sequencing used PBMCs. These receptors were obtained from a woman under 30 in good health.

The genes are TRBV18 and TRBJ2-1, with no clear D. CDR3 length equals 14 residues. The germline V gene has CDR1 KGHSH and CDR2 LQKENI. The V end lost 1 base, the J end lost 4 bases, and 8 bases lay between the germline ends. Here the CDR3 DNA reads TGTGCCAGCTCACCACTGAAAGAATACAATGAGCAGTTCTTC. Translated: CASSPLKEYNEQFF.

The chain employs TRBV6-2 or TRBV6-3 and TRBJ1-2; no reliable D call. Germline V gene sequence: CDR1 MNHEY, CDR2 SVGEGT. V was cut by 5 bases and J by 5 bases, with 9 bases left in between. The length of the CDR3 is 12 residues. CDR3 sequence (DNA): TGTGCCAGCAGTAAAGACGGGTATGGCTACACCTTC. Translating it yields CASSKDGYGYTF.

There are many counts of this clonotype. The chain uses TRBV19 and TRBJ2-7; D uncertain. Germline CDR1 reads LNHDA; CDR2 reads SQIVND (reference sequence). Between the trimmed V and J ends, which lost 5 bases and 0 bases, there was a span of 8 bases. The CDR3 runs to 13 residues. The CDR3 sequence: CASSPNFSYEQYF. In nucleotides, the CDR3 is TGTGCCAGTAGTCCGAACTTCTCCTACGAGCAGTACTTC.

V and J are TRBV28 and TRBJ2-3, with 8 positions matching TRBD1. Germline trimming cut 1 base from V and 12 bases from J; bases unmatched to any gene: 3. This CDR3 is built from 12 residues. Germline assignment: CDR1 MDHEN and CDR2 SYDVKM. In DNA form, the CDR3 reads TGTGCCAGCAGTTTATTCGGACAGGGTCAGTATTTT. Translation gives CASSLFGQGQYF.

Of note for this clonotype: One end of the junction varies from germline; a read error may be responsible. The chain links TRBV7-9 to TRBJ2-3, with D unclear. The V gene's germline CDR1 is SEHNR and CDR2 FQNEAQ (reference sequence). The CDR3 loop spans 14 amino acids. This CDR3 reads CASSLPQSIDTQYF. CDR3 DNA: TGTGCCAGCAGCTTGCCACAAAGCATAGATACGCAGTATTTT.

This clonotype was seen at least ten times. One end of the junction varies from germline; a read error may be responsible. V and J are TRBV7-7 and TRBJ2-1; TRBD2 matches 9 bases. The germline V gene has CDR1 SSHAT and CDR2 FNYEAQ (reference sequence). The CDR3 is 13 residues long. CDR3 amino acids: CASSRTSDNEQFF. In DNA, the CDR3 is TGTGCTAGCAGCCGGACTAGCGACAATGAGCAGTTCTTC.

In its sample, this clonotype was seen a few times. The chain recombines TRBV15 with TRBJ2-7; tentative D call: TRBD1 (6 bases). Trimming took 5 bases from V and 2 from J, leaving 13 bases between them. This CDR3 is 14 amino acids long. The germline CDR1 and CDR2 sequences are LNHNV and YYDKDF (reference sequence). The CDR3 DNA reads TGTGCCACCAGCGGATCCAGGGGCACCTACGAGCAGTACTTC. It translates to CATSGSRGTYEQYF.

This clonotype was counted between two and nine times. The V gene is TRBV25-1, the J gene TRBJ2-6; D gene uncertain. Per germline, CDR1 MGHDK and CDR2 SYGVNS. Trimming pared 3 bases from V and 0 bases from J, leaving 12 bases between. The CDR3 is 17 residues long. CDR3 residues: CASSDKWARSGANVLTF. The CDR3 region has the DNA TGTGCCAGCAGTGATAAGTGGGCCCGCTCTGGGGCCAACGTCCTGACTTTC.

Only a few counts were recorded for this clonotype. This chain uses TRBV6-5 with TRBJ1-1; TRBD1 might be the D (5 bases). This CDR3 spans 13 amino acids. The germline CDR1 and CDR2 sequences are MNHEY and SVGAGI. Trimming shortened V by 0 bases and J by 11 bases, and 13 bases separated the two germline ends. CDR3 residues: CASSYSIGSGAFF. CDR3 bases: TGTGCCAGCAGTTACTCGATAGGGTCAGGGGCTTTCTTT.

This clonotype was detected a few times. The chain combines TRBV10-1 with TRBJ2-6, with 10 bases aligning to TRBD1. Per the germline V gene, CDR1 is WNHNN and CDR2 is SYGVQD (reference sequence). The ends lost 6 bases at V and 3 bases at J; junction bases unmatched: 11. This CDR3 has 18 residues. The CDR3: CASRRDRGATGGANVLTF. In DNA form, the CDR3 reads TGCGCCAGCAGGAGGGACAGGGGCGCCACAGGTGGGGCCAACGTCCTGACTTTC.

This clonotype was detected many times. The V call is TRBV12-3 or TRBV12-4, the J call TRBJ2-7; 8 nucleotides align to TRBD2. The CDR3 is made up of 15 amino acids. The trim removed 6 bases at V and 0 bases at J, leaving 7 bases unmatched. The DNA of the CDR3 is TGTGCCAGCAGACTAGGACTAGCCAGCTCCTACGAGCAGTACTTC. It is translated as CASRLGLASSYEQYF.

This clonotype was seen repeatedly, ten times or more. The CDR3 sequence: CSARDGAREGLNEQFF. The CDR3 DNA is TGCAGTGCTAGAGATGGGGCGCGGGAGGGCCTCAATGAGCAGTTCTTC. The chain couples TRBV20-1 to TRBJ2-1, with TRBD2 matching 9 bases. This CDR3 has 16 amino acids. The V segment lost 0 bases and the J segment 6 bases; nucleotides outside the gene matches: 9. CDR1 is DFQATT and CDR2 is SNEGSKA in the germline V gene (reference sequence).

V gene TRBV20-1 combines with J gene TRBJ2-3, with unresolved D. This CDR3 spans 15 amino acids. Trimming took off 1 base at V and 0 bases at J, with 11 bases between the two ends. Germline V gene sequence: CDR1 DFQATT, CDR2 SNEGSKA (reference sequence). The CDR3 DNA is TGCAGTGCTAGAGGGCGGCGGACCAGCACAGATACGCAGTATTTT. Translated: CSARGRRTSTDTQYF.

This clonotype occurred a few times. The CDR3 protein is CASSLGGGSRYEQYF. The CDR3 DNA reads TGTGCCAGCAGCTTAGGCGGGGGCTCCCGTTACGAGCAGTACTTC. This rearrangement joins TRBV11-2 to TRBJ2-7, with a possible D match to TRBD2 (7 bases). CDR1 and CDR2 (germline): SGHAT, FQNNGV. Trimming removed 1 base from V and 4 bases from J, with 14 bases in between. The CDR3 extends over 15 amino acids.

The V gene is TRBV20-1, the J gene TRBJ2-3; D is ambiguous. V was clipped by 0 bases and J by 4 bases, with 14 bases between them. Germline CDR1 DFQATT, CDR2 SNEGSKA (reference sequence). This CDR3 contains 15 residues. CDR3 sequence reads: CSARDPGRAPDTQYF. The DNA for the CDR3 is TGCAGTGCTAGAGATCCGGGTCGGGCCCCAGATACGCAGTATTTT.

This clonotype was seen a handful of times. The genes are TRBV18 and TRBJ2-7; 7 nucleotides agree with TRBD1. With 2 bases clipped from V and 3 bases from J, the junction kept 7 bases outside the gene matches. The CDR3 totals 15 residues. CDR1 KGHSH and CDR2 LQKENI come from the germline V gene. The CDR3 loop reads CASSPLTGTFYEQYF. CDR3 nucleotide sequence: TGTGCCAGCTCACCATTGACAGGGACCTTCTACGAGCAGTACTTC.

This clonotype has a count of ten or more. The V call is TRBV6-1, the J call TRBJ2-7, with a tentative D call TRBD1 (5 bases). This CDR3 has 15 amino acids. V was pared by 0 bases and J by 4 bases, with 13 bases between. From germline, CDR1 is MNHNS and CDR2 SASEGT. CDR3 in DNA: TGTGCCAGCAGTGAAGCCCCAGGGTCTGGTTACGAGCAGTACTTC. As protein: CASSEAPGSGYEQYF.

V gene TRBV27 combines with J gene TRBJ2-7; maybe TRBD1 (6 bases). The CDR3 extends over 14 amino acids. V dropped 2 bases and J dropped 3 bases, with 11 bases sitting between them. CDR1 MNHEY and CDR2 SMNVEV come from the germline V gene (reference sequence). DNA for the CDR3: TGTGCCAGCAGTTTAAAGGGGGAGCACTACGAGCAGTACTTC. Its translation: CASSLKGEHYEQYF.

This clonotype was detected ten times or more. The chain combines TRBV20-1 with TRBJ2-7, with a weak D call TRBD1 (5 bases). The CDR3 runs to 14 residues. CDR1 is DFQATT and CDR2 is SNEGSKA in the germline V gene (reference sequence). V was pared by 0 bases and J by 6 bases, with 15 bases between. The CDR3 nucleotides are TGCAGTGCTAGAGACCAAGAGACAGTATTCGAGCAGTACTTC. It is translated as CSARDQETVFEQYF.